The present T cell receptor beta chain was sequenced within a study of cytomegalovirus exposure and HLA in healthy donors. Study-level points and caveats: As immune exposure information, only CMV serostatus was available. Later work found that TCR association rates differed between HLA loci; DRB1 had the most and HLA-C the fewest.

Losses at the gene ends were 6 bases for V and 2 bases for J; bases not matched to a gene: 9. Per the germline V gene, CDR1 is ENHRY and CDR2 is SYGVKD. This CDR3 has 15 residues. This clone has more than one count but fewer than ten. Its target is unknown. 60 Vbeta and 13 Jbeta primers were used in PCR. TCRdb keeps only in-frame clones here, not all; method: immunoSEQ multiplex PCR. This repertoire shows about 190,000 clones, 70% to 75% found once; its top ten account for 2.5% to 3.5%. The donors gave bone marrow, and they were healthy. This clonotype was obtained from a woman aged 30 to 39 in good health and CMV-seropositive. Sequencing input: PBMCs. The V call is TRBV10-3, the J call TRBJ2-7; 8 bases are a match to TRBD2. The CDR3 region has the DNA TGTGCCATCAGGGTGACTAGCGCATCAACCTACGAGCAGTACTTC. It yields the protein CAIRVTSASTYEQYF.